This T cell receptor (beta chain) is from a study of PD-L1 blockade in urothelial cancer. The assay was immunoSEQ multiplex PCR, and TCRdb's table has in-frame clones only and misses some. The sample records tens of thousands of clones, 80% to 85% being singletons. CDR1 and CDR2 from the germline V gene are SGHKS and YYEKEE (reference sequence). This CDR3 spans 15 amino acids. With 3 bases clipped from V and 6 bases from J, the junction kept 12 bases outside the gene matches. This sample's time point: pretreatment peripheral blood. Source: PBMCs, taken around atezolizumab (anti-PD-L1) treatment. The receptor's source is a man in his 70s with urothelial cancer. V gene TRBV5-5 combines with J gene TRBJ2-7; 7 bases match TRBD1. The CDR3 DNA is TGTGCCAGCAGCTCCCCCCCGACAGGGCTGGCCGAGCAGTACTTC. It yields the protein CASSSPPTGLAEQYF.